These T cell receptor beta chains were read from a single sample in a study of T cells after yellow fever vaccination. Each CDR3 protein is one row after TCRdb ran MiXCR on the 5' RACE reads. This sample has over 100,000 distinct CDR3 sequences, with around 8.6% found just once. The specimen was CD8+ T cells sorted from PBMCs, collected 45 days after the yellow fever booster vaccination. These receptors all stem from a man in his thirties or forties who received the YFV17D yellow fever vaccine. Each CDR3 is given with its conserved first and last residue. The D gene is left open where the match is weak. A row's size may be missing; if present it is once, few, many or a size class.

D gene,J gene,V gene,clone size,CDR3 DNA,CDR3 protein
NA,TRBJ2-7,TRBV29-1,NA,TGCAGCGTTTTGGACGCAGTCTCCTGGGGCTACGAGCAGTACTTC,CSVLDAVSWGYEQYF
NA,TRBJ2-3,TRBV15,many,TGTGCCACCAGCAGAGATGGGAGCGGCACAGATACGCAGTATTTT,CATSRDGSGTDTQYF
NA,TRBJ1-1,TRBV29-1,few,TGCATGCTCCCACCGGGACTTGGTGCTTTCTTT,CMLPPGLGAFF
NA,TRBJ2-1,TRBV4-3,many,TGCGCCAGCAGCCAAGATACGAGCGGGTCATACAATGAGCAGTTCTTC,CASSQDTSGSYNEQFF
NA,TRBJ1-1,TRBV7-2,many,TGTGCCAGCAGCGGGACGTTGAACACTGAAGCTTTCTTT,CASSGTLNTEAFF
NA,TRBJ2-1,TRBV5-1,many,TGCGCCAGCAGCTGGGCCTCCTACAATGAGCAGTTCTTC,CASSWASYNEQFF
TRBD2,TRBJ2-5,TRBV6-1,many,TGTGCCAGCAGCGTAGGACTAGCTTCGGAGACCCAGTACTTC,CASSVGLASETQYF
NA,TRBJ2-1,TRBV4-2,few,TGTGCCAGCAGCCAAGCAGCAGGGGTTGGAAACAATGAGCAGTTCTTC,CASSQAAGVGNNEQFF
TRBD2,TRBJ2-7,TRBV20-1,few,TGCAGTGCTAGAACTAGCGGGAGCTACGAGCAGTACTTC,CSARTSGSYEQYF
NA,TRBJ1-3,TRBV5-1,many,TGCGCCAGCAGCTGGACCGGGGGAAGCGGAAACACCATATATTTT,CASSWTGGSGNTIYF
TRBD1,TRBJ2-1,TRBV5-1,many,TGCGCCAGCAGCTTGTACCCCGGGACAGTATACAATGAGCAGTTCTTC,CASSLYPGTVYNEQFF
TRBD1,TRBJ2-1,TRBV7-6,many,TGTGCCAGCAGCCCCAACAGGGGTAGGAATGAGCAGTTCTTC,CASSPNRGRNEQFF
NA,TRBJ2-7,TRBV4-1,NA,TGCGCCAGCAGCCCCAGGTCAGGGAGCTCCTACGAGCAGTACTTC,CASSPRSGSSYEQYF
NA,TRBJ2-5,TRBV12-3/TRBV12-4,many,TGTGCCAGCAGTTTAGGCCCGGGGCTGCAAGAGACCCAGTACTTC,CASSLGPGLQETQYF
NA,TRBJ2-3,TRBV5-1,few,TGCGCCAGCAGCGCCGAGGGGGGGGCCACAGATACGCAGTATTTT,CASSAEGGATDTQYF
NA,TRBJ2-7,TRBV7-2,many,TGTGCCAGCAGCTTAAGTGGCGACTATGACTACGAGCAGTACTTC,CASSLSGDYDYEQYF
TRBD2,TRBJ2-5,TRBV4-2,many,TGTGCCAGCAGCCAAGGGGAACTAGCGTCTCAAGAGACCCAGTACTTC,CASSQGELASQETQYF
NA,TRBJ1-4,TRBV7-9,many,TGTGCCAGCAGCCTGGGAACGGAATCCAATAATGAAAAACTGTTTTTT,CASSLGTESNNEKLFF
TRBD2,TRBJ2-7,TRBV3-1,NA,TGTGCCTCCTGCAAGACCGTTGGGACTAGCGGCCCCTACGAGCAGTACTTC,CASCKTVGTSGPYEQYF
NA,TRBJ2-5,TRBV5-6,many,TGTGCCAGCAGCTTGCTCGCAGAGATGTACTTC,CASSLLAEMYF
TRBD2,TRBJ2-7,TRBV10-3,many,TGTGCCATCAGAGGGACTAGCGGGTTGTACGAGCAGTACTTC,CAIRGTSGLYEQYF
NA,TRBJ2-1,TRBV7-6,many,TGTGCCACCTTGACTGCTTACAATGAGCAGTTCTTC,CATLTAYNEQFF
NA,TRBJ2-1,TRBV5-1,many,TGCGCCAGCAGCCTTGGCAGGGTGGGGTACAATGAGCAGTTCTTC,CASSLGRVGYNEQFF
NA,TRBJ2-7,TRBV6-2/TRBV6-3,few,TGTGCCAGCAGTTACTCGAAAGCCGCGGATGGGCCTTACGAGCAGTACTTC,CASSYSKAADGPYEQYF
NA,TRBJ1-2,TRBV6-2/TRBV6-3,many,TGTGCCAGCAGCGCGATACAGGGTGATGGCTACACCTTC,CASSAIQGDGYTF
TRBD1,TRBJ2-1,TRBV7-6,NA,TGTGCCAGCAGCTCGACAGGGATCAATGAGCAGTTCTTC,CASSSTGINEQFF
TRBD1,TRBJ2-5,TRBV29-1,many,TGCAGCGTTTGGACTCCGGGACAGGAAGAGACCCAGTACTTC,CSVWTPGQEETQYF
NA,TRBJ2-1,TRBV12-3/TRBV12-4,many,TGTGCCAGCCAAGGAGGCTACAATGAGCAGTTCTTC,CASQGGYNEQFF
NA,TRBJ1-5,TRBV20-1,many,TGCAGTGCTAGCCGGGTGGGTTTGGATCAGCCCCAGCATTTT,CSASRVGLDQPQHF
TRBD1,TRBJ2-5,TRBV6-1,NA,TGTGCCAGCAGACCGGCAGGGGGCGGCCAAGAGACCCAGTACTTC,CASRPAGGGQETQYF
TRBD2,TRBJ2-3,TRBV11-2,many,TGTGCCAGCAGCTTACCAGCGGGATACACAGATACGCAGTATTTT,CASSLPAGYTDTQYF
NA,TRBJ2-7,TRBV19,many,TGTGCCAGTAGTCCCTCCGGGGCCTACGAGCAGTACTTC,CASSPSGAYEQYF
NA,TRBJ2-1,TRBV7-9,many,TGTGCCAGCAGTATGGGGGAGGCGAGCAATGAGCAGTTCTTC,CASSMGEASNEQFF